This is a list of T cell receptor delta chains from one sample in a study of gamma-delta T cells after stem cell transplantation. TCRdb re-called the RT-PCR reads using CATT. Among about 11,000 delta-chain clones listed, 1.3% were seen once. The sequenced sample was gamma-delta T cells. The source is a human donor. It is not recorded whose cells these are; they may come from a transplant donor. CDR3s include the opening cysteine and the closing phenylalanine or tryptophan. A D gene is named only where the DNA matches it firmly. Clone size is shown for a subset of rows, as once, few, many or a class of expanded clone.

CDR3nt: TGTGCCTGTGACACCTTACTGGGGGATACCGGGTCCGATAAACTCATCTTT
CDR3aa: CACDTLLGDTGSDKLIF
abundance: few
d_gene: TRDD3
v_gene: TRDV2
j_gene: TRDJ1

CDR3nt: TGTGCCTGTGACACTGGGGGGCCACCGCAGGCCCCCCCCGATAAACTCATCTTT
CDR3aa: CACDTGGPPQAPPDKLIF
abundance: .
d_gene: .
v_gene: TRDV2
j_gene: TRDJ1

CDR3nt: TGTGCCTGTGACACCGTTGGTGGGGGATACGCGGGGGGGTACACCGATAAACTCATCTTT
CDR3aa: CACDTVGGGYAGGYTDKLIF
abundance: .
d_gene: TRDD3
v_gene: TRDV2
j_gene: TRDJ1

CDR3nt: TGTGCCTGTGACCCGCTAACTGGGGGGATACGCGGGGCTGACGCCGATAAACTCATCTTT
CDR3aa: CACDPLTGGIRGADADKLIF
abundance: .
d_gene: TRDD3
v_gene: TRDV2
j_gene: TRDJ1

CDR3nt: TGTGCCTGTGACATACTGGGCCGAGCATCTACGACGGAGAGGACCGATAAACTCATCTTT
CDR3aa: CACDILGRASTTERTDKLIF
abundance: few
d_gene: .
v_gene: TRDV2
j_gene: TRDJ1

CDR3nt: TGTGCCTGTGACATGATTGATACTGGGGGATACTACACCGATAAACTCATCTTT
CDR3aa: CACDMIDTGGYYTDKLIF
abundance: medium-sized
d_gene: TRDD3
v_gene: TRDV2
j_gene: TRDJ1

CDR3nt: TGTGCCTGTGACACAATCGGATCTGGGGGATCGGATAAACTCATCTTT
CDR3aa: CACDTIGSGGSDKLIF
abundance: medium-sized
d_gene: TRDD3
v_gene: TRDV2
j_gene: TRDJ1

CDR3nt: TGTGCCTGTGACACGGTGGGGGATACCAATAAACTCATCTTT
CDR3aa: CACDTVGDTNKLIF
abundance: medium-sized
d_gene: TRDD3
v_gene: TRDV2
j_gene: TRDJ1

CDR3nt: TGTGCCTGTGACACTCTGGGGGGCGATAAACTCATCTTT
CDR3aa: CACDTLGGDKLIF
abundance: many
d_gene: TRDD3
v_gene: TRDV2
j_gene: TRDJ1

CDR3nt: TGTGCCTGTGACTCTGTAGCCCTACTGGGGGATACGAAGAAACTCATCTTT
CDR3aa: CACDSVALLGDTKKLIF
abundance: .
d_gene: TRDD3
v_gene: TRDV2
j_gene: TRDJ1

CDR3nt: TGTGCCTGTGATAAACTGGGGGATTCTTCCCGATCTTACACCGATAAACTCATCTTT
CDR3aa: CACDKLGDSSRSYTDKLIF
abundance: many
d_gene: TRDD3
v_gene: TRDV2
j_gene: TRDJ1

CDR3nt: TGTGCCTGTGACACCGTCGGGGGGATACGCCCCCCGCCCTCCTGGGACACCCGACAGATGTTTTTC
CDR3aa: CACDTVGGIRPPPSWDTRQMFF
abundance: .
d_gene: TRDD3
v_gene: TRDV2
j_gene: TRDJ3

CDR3nt: TGTGCCTGTGACACCGGGGAATTACTGGGGACGACTAATTCATACACCGATAAACTCATCTTT
CDR3aa: CACDTGELLGTTNSYTDKLIF
abundance: medium-sized
d_gene: TRDD3
v_gene: TRDV2
j_gene: TRDJ1

CDR3nt: TGTGCCTGTGACACCGTGGGGGGCCGCCTCGATAAACTCATCTTT
CDR3aa: CACDTVGGRLDKLIF
abundance: .
d_gene: .
v_gene: TRDV2
j_gene: TRDJ1

CDR3nt: TGTGCCTGTGACCCAATAGTATCTCCTGGGGGATACACCGATAAACTCATCTTT
CDR3aa: CACDPIVSPGGYTDKLIF
abundance: .
d_gene: TRDD3
v_gene: TRDV2
j_gene: TRDJ1

CDR3nt: TGTGCCTGTGACGCTACTGGGGGAAACTGGGACACCCGACAGATGTTTTTC
CDR3aa: CACDATGGNWDTRQMFF
abundance: many
d_gene: TRDD3
v_gene: TRDV2
j_gene: TRDJ3

CDR3nt: TGTGCCTGTGACACCGCGGGGATACTGGGGGATACGGAGTACACCGATAAACTCATCTTT
CDR3aa: CACDTAGILGDTEYTDKLIF
abundance: .
d_gene: TRDD3
v_gene: TRDV2
j_gene: TRDJ1

CDR3nt: TGTGCCTGTGACACGCTGGGGGATACAAACGATAAACTCATCTTT
CDR3aa: CACDTLGDTNDKLIF
abundance: many
d_gene: TRDD3
v_gene: TRDV2
j_gene: TRDJ1

CDR3nt: TGTGCCTGTGACACCATAGGGGGCCCGGACCCCACGTACACCGATAAACTCATCTTT
CDR3aa: CACDTIGGPDPTYTDKLIF
abundance: medium-sized
d_gene: .
v_gene: TRDV2
j_gene: TRDJ1

CDR3nt: TGTGCCTGTGACACGCTCGCTATACTGGGGGATAAGAGTGAGACCGATAAACTCATCTTT
CDR3aa: CACDTLAILGDKSETDKLIF
abundance: .
d_gene: TRDD3
v_gene: TRDV2
j_gene: TRDJ1

CDR3nt: TGTGCCTGTGACACCGTTGGATCGGGGGATACCGATAAACTCATCTTT
CDR3aa: CACDTVGSGDTDKLIF
abundance: many
d_gene: TRDD3
v_gene: TRDV2
j_gene: TRDJ1

CDR3nt: TGTGCCTGTGACACCGTCCGGGGGATGGGGGGGACTCCCACCGATAAACTCATCTTT
CDR3aa: CACDTVRGMGGTPTDKLIF
abundance: many
d_gene: TRDD3
v_gene: TRDV2
j_gene: TRDJ1

CDR3nt: TGTGCCTGTGACACCGTGGGGGATCCTGGAACCGATAAACCCATCTTT
CDR3aa: CACDTVGDPGTDKPIF
abundance: .
d_gene: TRDD3
v_gene: TRDV2
j_gene: TRDJ1

CDR3nt: TGTGCCTGTGACGCTATTGGGGGATACACCGATAAACTCATCTTT
CDR3aa: CACDAIGGYTDKLIF
abundance: .
d_gene: TRDD3
v_gene: TRDV2
j_gene: TRDJ1

CDR3nt: TGTGCCTGTGACACGATTGGCCCTATGGAGGGTAACGATAAACTCATCTTT
CDR3aa: CACDTIGPMEGNDKLIF
abundance: many
d_gene: .
v_gene: TRDV2
j_gene: TRDJ1

CDR3nt: TGTGCCTGTGACACCGTCGGTCATTCCGTCGATAAACTCATCTTT
CDR3aa: CACDTVGHSVDKLIF
abundance: medium-sized
d_gene: .
v_gene: TRDV2
j_gene: TRDJ1

CDR3nt: TGTGCCTGTGACACGGTGGTGGGGGATACGGAGAAGGGTAAACTCATCTTT
CDR3aa: CACDTVVGDTEKGKLIF
abundance: medium-sized
d_gene: TRDD3
v_gene: TRDV2
j_gene: TRDJ1

CDR3nt: TGTGCCTGTGACGAACTCCGTACTGGGGGTCCCAGGACCGATAAACTCATCTTT
CDR3aa: CACDELRTGGPRTDKLIF
abundance: many
d_gene: TRDD3
v_gene: TRDV2
j_gene: TRDJ1

CDR3nt: TGTGCCTGTGACACCGTCTCGGTACTGGGGGACAGCTCCTGGGACACCCGACAGATGTTTTTC
CDR3aa: CACDTVSVLGDSSWDTRQMFF
abundance: medium-sized
d_gene: TRDD3
v_gene: TRDV2
j_gene: TRDJ3